Listed below are T cell receptor beta chains from one sample, sequenced in a study of blood T cells in healthy people across ages. TCRdb used MiXCR to reprocess the 5' RACE reads, holding one entry per CDR3 protein. The repertoire holds 1.8 million or so distinct CDR3 sequences, with more than 35% as singletons. The sample consisted of blood. The receptors shown here come from a human donor in good health. The CDR3 runs from the conserved cysteine through the conserved F or W. The D gene is left open where the match is weak. Clone size is stated in some rows and not others, as once, few, many or a class when expanded.

v_gene,abundance,d_gene,j_gene,CDR3nt,CDR3aa
TRBV2,few,TRBD1,TRBJ2-1,TGTGCCAGCACCTCCCGGGACAGACTCTACAATGAGCAGTTCTTC,CASTSRDRLYNEQFF
TRBV5-5,NA,NA,TRBJ2-7,TGTGCCAGCAGATCAGCCGGGACCCCAACCTACGAGCAGTACTTC,CASRSAGTPTYEQYF
TRBV12-3/TRBV12-4,NA,NA,TRBJ2-6,TGTGCCAGCAGCCCTAACCTGAGAGGGGCCAACGTCCTGACTTTC,CASSPNLRGANVLTF
TRBV10-3,NA,NA,TRBJ2-3,TGTGCCATCAGTGACTCTGGAAGCACAGATACGCAGTATTTT,CAISDSGSTDTQYF
TRBV3-1,NA,NA,TRBJ2-5,TGTGCCAGCAGCCAAGATACACGGTCTCCAGAGACCCAGTACTTC,CASSQDTRSPETQYF
TRBV5-6,NA,TRBD1,TRBJ1-5,TGTGCCAGCAGCCTAGGGACAGGGCTCAAGCCCCAGCATTTT,CASSLGTGLKPQHF
TRBV25-1,few,NA,TRBJ2-4,TGTGCCAGCAGTCCCGGGTCCCCCACGGGAAACATTCAGTACTTC,CASSPGSPTGNIQYF
TRBV5-1,few,NA,TRBJ1-4,TGCGCCAGCAGCTTGGCTCCGGGGGATAATGAAAAACTGTTTTTT,CASSLAPGDNEKLFF
TRBV5-1,NA,NA,TRBJ1-1,TGCGCCAGCAGCTTGCCCGCAGGGGAGGGGGGTGAAGCTTTCTTT,CASSLPAGEGGEAFF
TRBV5-1,few,NA,TRBJ1-4,TGCGCCAGCAGCGAGCTGGACAGAACAACTAATGAAAAACTGTTTTTT,CASSELDRTTNEKLFF
TRBV7-8,NA,TRBD1,TRBJ2-5,TGTGCCAGCAGCTTAGCGGGGACAGGGGTTGAGACCCAGTACTTC,CASSLAGTGVETQYF
TRBV29-1,many,TRBD2,TRBJ2-5,TGCAGCGTTGGGCGCGGGGGGATCCAAGAGACCCAGTACTTC,CSVGRGGIQETQYF
TRBV6-2/TRBV6-3,NA,NA,TRBJ1-6,TGTGCCAGCACCAGGGGCGGGTCACCCCTCCACTTT,CASTRGGSPLHF
TRBV7-2,once,NA,TRBJ2-7,TGTGCCAGCAGCTCGTGGACAGCCGAGAGCTCCTACGAGCAGTACTTC,CASSSWTAESSYEQYF
TRBV4-1,NA,NA,TRBJ1-1,TGCGCCAGCAGCCAATTACCTGGACGGTCGAACACTGAAGCTTTCTTT,CASSQLPGRSNTEAFF
TRBV6-1,few,NA,TRBJ1-2,TGTGCCAGCAGTGAAAGTGGGGCGGTCTATGGCTACACCTTC,CASSESGAVYGYTF
TRBV12-3/TRBV12-4,many,NA,TRBJ2-7,TGTGCCAGCACCCTCGCCGGGGGTCCTTACGAGCAGTACTTC,CASTLAGGPYEQYF
TRBV4-1,few,NA,TRBJ2-7,TGCGCCAGCAGCCAAGAATACGCCTACGAGCAGTACTTC,CASSQEYAYEQYF
TRBV5-1,NA,TRBD1,TRBJ1-1,TGCGCCAGCAGACAAAACCCAGGGGGCACTGAAGCTTTCTTT,CASRQNPGGTEAFF
TRBV12-3/TRBV12-4,NA,NA,TRBJ1-5,TGTGTCAGCAGGGGTACGGGGAGCAATCAGCCCCAGCATTTT,CVSRGTGSNQPQHF
TRBV4-2,NA,NA,TRBJ2-1,TGTGCCAGCAGCCAAGTAGGGGCAAAGGACCGGTTGGGGTACAATGAGCAGTTCTTC,CASSQVGAKDRLGYNEQFF
TRBV25-1,NA,NA,TRBJ2-5,TGTGCCAGCAGTGCCATTAGGAGTAAGACCCAGTACTTC,CASSAIRSKTQYF
TRBV21-1,NA,NA,TRBJ1-2,TGTGCCAGCAGCAAAGGAGACGGCAACTATGGCTACACCTTC,CASSKGDGNYGYTF
TRBV2,NA,TRBD2,TRBJ2-1,TGTGCCAGCAGTAATACCGGGACTACCCTGTTGGATGAGCAGTTCTTC,CASSNTGTTLLDEQFF
TRBV28,few,TRBD1,TRBJ2-7,TGTGCCAGTACCGGGACAGCGGACTCCCTGGAGCAGTACTTC,CASTGTADSLEQYF
TRBV29-1,NA,NA,TRBJ2-3,TGCAGCGTCTCGGTGGGGGGAAGCACAGATACGCAGTATTTT,CSVSVGGSTDTQYF
TRBV5-5,NA,NA,TRBJ1-2,TGTGCCAGCAGCTTGTTTCCGCCAACGACTGGCGTAGTCTATGGCTACACCTTC,CASSLFPPTTGVVYGYTF
TRBV12-3/TRBV12-4,NA,NA,TRBJ1-1,TGTGCCAGCAGTTTAATGGGGGGCCGTATGAACACTGAAGCTTTCTTT,CASSLMGGRMNTEAFF
TRBV4-2,few,NA,TRBJ2-1,TGTGCCAGCAGCCAAGACCCTAACGGGGGCGGGAACAATGAGCAGTTCTTC,CASSQDPNGGGNNEQFF
TRBV6-5,many,NA,TRBJ2-1,TGTGCCAGCAGTTACTCCTATGAACAGGGAGACGAGCAGTTCTTC,CASSYSYEQGDEQFF
TRBV5-1,NA,NA,TRBJ2-5,TGCGCCAGCAGCTTGGGACACCTCCAAGGGACCCAGTACTTC,CASSLGHLQGTQYF
TRBV12-3/TRBV12-4,many,TRBD2,TRBJ2-7,TGTGCCAGCAGTTTAGGCCTTGGGAGGGGCGCCTACGAGCAGTACTTC,CASSLGLGRGAYEQYF
TRBV7-8,NA,NA,TRBJ1-4,TGTGCCAGCACCCAGGGTAGTGGAAAACTGTTTTTT,CASTQGSGKLFF
TRBV2,NA,NA,TRBJ2-5,TGTGCCAGCACTATATCAGAGACCCAGTACTTC,CASTISETQYF
TRBV4-1,NA,NA,TRBJ2-4,TGCGCCAGCAGCCAAATGTACGACGAAAACATTCAGTACTTC,CASSQMYDENIQYF
TRBV29-1,many,TRBD2,TRBJ2-7,TGCAGCGTTGAAGTGTCGGGGGGTCCCTACGAGCAGTACTTC,CSVEVSGGPYEQYF
TRBV7-2,many,NA,TRBJ2-7,TGTGCCAGCAGTTTTAGCTCCTACGAGCAGTACTTC,CASSFSSYEQYF
TRBV20-1,NA,TRBD1,TRBJ1-5,TGCAGTGCCTCTAGTGGACAGGGCCGCAAGCCCCAGCATTTT,CSASSGQGRKPQHF
TRBV7-9,NA,TRBD2,TRBJ2-5,TGTGCCAGCAGCTTAATGGGGACGGGGGGAGGAGAGACCCAGTACTTC,CASSLMGTGGGETQYF
TRBV6-7,few,NA,TRBJ2-1,TGTGCCAGCAGTTACCGCGATATATCCTACAATGAGCAGTTCTTC,CASSYRDISYNEQFF
TRBV7-9,NA,NA,TRBJ2-4,TGTGCCAGCAGCCCCTCCCGGGGGTCCAAAAACATTCAGTACTTC,CASSPSRGSKNIQYF
TRBV6-2/TRBV6-3,NA,TRBD1,TRBJ1-5,TGTGCCAGCAGTCCCCGGGGACAGGGGAGGAATCAGCCCCAGCATTTT,CASSPRGQGRNQPQHF
TRBV24-1,few,NA,TRBJ2-4,TGTGCCACCAGTGGGGCCCTGATTCCAAACATTCAGTACTTC,CATSGALIPNIQYF
TRBV4-3,few,NA,TRBJ2-6,TGCGCCAGCAGCCAAGATCACCCCGGGGCCAACGTCCTGACTTTC,CASSQDHPGANVLTF
TRBV7-9,NA,NA,TRBJ2-5,TGTGCCAGTGCCCAGGGAGCGGAGACCCAGTACTTC,CASAQGAETQYF
TRBV12-3/TRBV12-4,few,TRBD2,TRBJ2-1,TGTGCCAGCAGTTTATCCTTAAGACTAGCGGCTGACAATGAGCAGTTCTTC,CASSLSLRLAADNEQFF
TRBV19,NA,TRBD1,TRBJ1-5,TGTGCCAGTAGTACGACAGGGTCTTGGCAGCCCCAGCATTTT,CASSTTGSWQPQHF
TRBV7-3,NA,NA,TRBJ1-2,TGTGCCAGCAGCCCCTTGCGGAGGAGGGATGGCTACACCTTC,CASSPLRRRDGYTF
TRBV2,NA,TRBD2,TRBJ2-3,TGTGCCAGCAGTGAAGTCGGGACTAGCGGGGTTAGCACAGATACGCAGTATTTT,CASSEVGTSGVSTDTQYF
TRBV21-1,NA,NA,TRBJ2-7,TGTGCCACCCCGGGACAGGGGGCTGGAGAGCAGTACTTC,CATPGQGAGEQYF
TRBV20-1,many,TRBD2,TRBJ2-7,TGCAGTGCTAGAGTTGATGAAGGGGCTAGCGGGTTCTCCTACGAGCAGTACTTC,CSARVDEGASGFSYEQYF